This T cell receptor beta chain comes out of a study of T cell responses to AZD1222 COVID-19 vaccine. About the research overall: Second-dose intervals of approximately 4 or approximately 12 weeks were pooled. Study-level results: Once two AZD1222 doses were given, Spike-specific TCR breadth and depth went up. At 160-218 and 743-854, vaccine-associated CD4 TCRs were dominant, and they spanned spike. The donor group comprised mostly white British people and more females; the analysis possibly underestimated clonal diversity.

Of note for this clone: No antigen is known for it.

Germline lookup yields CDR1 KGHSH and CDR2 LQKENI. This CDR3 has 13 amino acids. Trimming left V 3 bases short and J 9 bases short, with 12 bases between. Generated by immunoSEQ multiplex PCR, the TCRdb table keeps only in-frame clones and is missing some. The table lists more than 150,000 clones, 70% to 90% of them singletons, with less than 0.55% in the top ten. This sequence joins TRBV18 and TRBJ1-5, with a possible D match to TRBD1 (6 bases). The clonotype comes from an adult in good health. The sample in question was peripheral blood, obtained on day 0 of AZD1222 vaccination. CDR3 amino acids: CASSPTTGRPQHF. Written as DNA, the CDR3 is TGTGCCAGCTCACCCACAACAGGGAGGCCCCAGCATTTT.